This T cell receptor (beta chain) was observed in a study of T cell responses to AZD1222 COVID-19 vaccine. Whole-study results and caveats: Donors were mostly white British, more females; clonal diversity possibly underestimated.

The V and J ends lost 2 bases and 5 bases respectively, with 13 bases between them. The CDR3 sequence is 14 residues long. Per the germline V gene, CDR1 is SGHRS and CDR2 is YFSETQ. The data were produced by immunoSEQ multiplex PCR, yet TCRdb's version contains in-frame clones alone and is incomplete. The repertoire includes approximately 140,000 clones, 80% to 90% of them detected once, and 4.5% to 6.5% sits in the top ten. Remarks on this clone: What it recognizes is unknown.

This specimen was peripheral blood, taken on day 0 of AZD1222 vaccination. The chain recombines TRBV5-1 with TRBJ1-1, with D tentatively TRBD1 (5 bases). The sequence came from an adult in good health. CDR3 sequence: CASSFGQGGTEAFF. CDR3 nucleotides: TGCGCCAGCAGCTTCGGGCAGGGAGGTACTGAAGCTTTCTTT.